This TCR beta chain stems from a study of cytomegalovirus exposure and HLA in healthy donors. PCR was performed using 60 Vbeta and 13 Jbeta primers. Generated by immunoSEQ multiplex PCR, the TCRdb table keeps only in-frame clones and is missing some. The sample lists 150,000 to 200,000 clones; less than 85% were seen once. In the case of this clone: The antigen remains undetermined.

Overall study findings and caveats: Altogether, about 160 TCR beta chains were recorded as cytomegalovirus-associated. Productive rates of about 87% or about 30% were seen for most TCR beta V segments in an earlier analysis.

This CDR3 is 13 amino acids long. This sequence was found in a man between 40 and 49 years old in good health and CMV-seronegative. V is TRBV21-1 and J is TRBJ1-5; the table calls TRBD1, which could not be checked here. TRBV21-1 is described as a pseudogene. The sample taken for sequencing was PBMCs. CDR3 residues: CAQGAEKDQPQHF. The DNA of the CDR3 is TGTGCCCAGGGGGCGGAAAAAGATCAGCCCCAGCATTTT.